A selection of T cell receptor beta chains follows, all from one sample in a study of blood T cells in healthy people across ages. Using its own MiXCR run on the 5' RACE reads, TCRdb lists one record per CDR3 protein. The sample records hundreds of thousands of distinct CDR3 sequences, around 32% being singletons. Sequenced material: blood. The receptor set was obtained from an elderly woman in good health. Both conserved end residues are part of each CDR3. Each record gives: clone size, V gene, J gene, CDR3 length, D gene, CDR3 protein, CDR3 DNA. D genes are given only for firm matches. Expanded clones are given a class, and other clones once, few, many or no size at all.

>.|TRBV5-1|TRBJ2-3|15|.
CASSLMALSTDTQYF
TGCGCCAGCAGCTTGATGGCCTTGAGCACAGATACGCAGTATTTT
>many|TRBV5-6|TRBJ2-1|17|.
CASSLGGPFPSYNEQFF
TGTGCCAGCAGCTTGGGGGGTCCCTTCCCCTCCTACAATGAGCAGTTCTTC
>.|TRBV12-3/TRBV12-4|TRBJ2-1|15|.
CASSTGSYLRGEQFF
TGTGCCAGCAGTACCGGTAGCTATCTGCGAGGGGAGCAGTTCTTC
>few|TRBV12-3/TRBV12-4|TRBJ1-4|13|.
CASSLAAAKKLFF
TGTGCCAGCAGTTTAGCGGCAGCGAAGAAACTGTTTTTT
>many|TRBV6-2/TRBV6-3|TRBJ2-1|15|TRBD2
CASSHPGLAVNEQFF
TGTGCCAGCAGTCATCCGGGACTAGCGGTCAATGAGCAGTTCTTC
>many|TRBV20-1|TRBJ1-4|13|TRBD1
CSAWTGEDEKLFF
TGCAGTGCTTGGACAGGGGAGGATGAAAAACTGTTTTTT
>few|TRBV11-2|TRBJ2-7|14|.
CASSLEAGTHEQYF
TGTGCCAGCAGCTTAGAGGCGGGGACCCACGAGCAGTACTTC
>.|TRBV18|TRBJ1-5|15|TRBD1
CASSNRDSGNQPQHF
TGTGCCAGCTCAAACCGGGACAGCGGCAATCAGCCCCAGCATTTT
>few|TRBV14|TRBJ1-4|13|.
CASSHLGNEKLFF
TGTGCCAGCAGCCACCTGGGGAACGAAAAACTGTTTTTT
>few|TRBV20-1|TRBJ2-3|12|TRBD2
CSARTSGNTQYF
TGCAGTGCTAGAACTAGCGGAAATACGCAGTATTTT
>.|TRBV20-1|TRBJ1-5|15|TRBD1
CSAASRGNSNQPQHF
TGCAGTGCTGCCAGCAGGGGGAATAGCAATCAGCCCCAGCATTTT
>once|TRBV20-1|TRBJ2-1|11|TRBD1
CSAKGQDEQFF
TGCAGTGCTAAGGGACAGGATGAGCAGTTCTTC
>.|TRBV14|TRBJ1-3|17|.
CASSQVALWDDRMAIYF
TGTGCCAGCAGCCAAGTAGCGCTTTGGGACGACAGGATGGCCATATATTTT
>.|TRBV7-2|TRBJ1-6|14|.
CASSLALNKGPLHF
TGTGCCAGCAGCTTAGCCCTCAATAAAGGACCCCTCCACTTT
>many|TRBV7-2|TRBJ2-5|16|TRBD2
CASSLSGGGWSETQYF
TGTGCCAGCAGCCTAAGCGGGGGGGGATGGTCGGAGACCCAGTACTTC
>many|TRBV14|TRBJ2-7|13|.
CASSQWGGDEQYF
TGTGCCAGCAGCCAGTGGGGCGGTGACGAGCAGTACTTC
>many|TRBV5-5|TRBJ1-6|16|.
CASSLARGALNSPLHF
TGTGCCAGCAGCTTAGCTCGGGGGGCCTTAAATTCACCCCTCCACTTT
>.|TRBV12-3/TRBV12-4|TRBJ1-2|13|.
CASSFTPAAGYTF
TGTGCCAGCAGTTTCACGCCCGCGGCTGGCTACACCTTC
>many|TRBV5-1|TRBJ2-5|16|.
CASSLAPTGLQETQYF
TGCGCCAGCAGCTTGGCCCCAACGGGGCTGCAAGAGACCCAGTACTTC
>.|TRBV7-2|TRBJ2-1|12|.
CASSSSRTEQFF
TGTGCCAGCAGCTCATCTAGAACTGAGCAGTTCTTC
>.|TRBV6-2/TRBV6-3|TRBJ1-1|17|TRBD1
CASSSGDGYRGRTEAFF
TGTGCCAGCAGTTCCGGCGACGGCTACAGGGGCCGGACTGAAGCTTTCTTT
>.|TRBV19|TRBJ2-1|16|TRBD2
CASSGGAGGREGEQFF
TGTGCCAGTAGTGGAGGAGCGGGGGGTAGGGAGGGGGAGCAGTTCTTC
>.|TRBV9|TRBJ2-2|17|TRBD2
CASSVSTGGSNTGELFF
TGTGCCAGCAGCGTATCTACGGGGGGGTCGAACACCGGGGAGCTGTTTTTT
>many|TRBV9|TRBJ1-1|15|.
CASSGLGGLNAEAFF
TGTGCCAGCAGCGGATTGGGGGGGCTTAACGCTGAAGCTTTCTTT
>many|TRBV12-3/TRBV12-4|TRBJ2-7|14|.
CASSRQPFPYEQYF
TGTGCCAGCAGTAGACAACCCTTTCCCTACGAGCAGTACTTC
>many|TRBV14|TRBJ2-1|17|.
CASSLGGTYFSHNEQFF
TGTGCCAGCAGCCTAGGAGGGACGTATTTCTCCCACAATGAGCAGTTCTTC
>many|TRBV9|TRBJ1-1|14|.
CASSGPPGGTEAFF
TGTGCCAGCAGCGGGCCACCGGGAGGCACTGAAGCTTTCTTT
>.|TRBV7-9|TRBJ1-4|15|.
CASSLTGTPNEKLFF
TGTGCCAGCAGCCTTACCGGGACACCGAATGAAAAACTGTTTTTT
>few|TRBV30|TRBJ1-2|15|TRBD1
CAWSVLRGQSYGYTF
TGTGCCTGGAGTGTATTAAGGGGACAGAGCTATGGCTACACCTTC
>many|TRBV13|TRBJ2-1|18|TRBD2
CASSGPPQRGSSYNEQFF
TGTGCCAGCAGCGGTCCCCCCCAGCGGGGGAGCTCCTACAATGAGCAGTTCTTC
>few|TRBV6-6|TRBJ1-5|15|TRBD1
CASSYRDRASQPQHF
TGTGCCAGCAGTTACCGAGACAGGGCGTCTCAGCCCCAGCATTTT
>once|TRBV6-2/TRBV6-3|TRBJ2-7|15|.
CASTKYPQAKGEQYF
TGTGCCAGTACTAAGTACCCACAAGCGAAAGGGGAGCAGTACTTC
>.|TRBV5-1|TRBJ2-5|15|.
CASSLVFGAGETQYF
TGCGCCAGCAGCTTGGTCTTTGGGGCAGGGGAGACCCAGTACTTC
>.|TRBV20-1|TRBJ2-3|15|TRBD2
CSASDRAGATDAQYF
TGCAGTGCTAGTGATCGAGCGGGGGCCACAGATGCGCAGTATTTT
>once|TRBV7-2|TRBJ2-5|16|TRBD2
CASSMTSGRGGETQYF
TGTGCCAGCAGCATGACTAGCGGGAGAGGAGGAGAGACCCAGTACTTC
>many|TRBV20-1|TRBJ2-5|13|TRBD1
CSASSPTGGTQYF
TGCAGTGCTAGTAGTCCGACAGGGGGGACCCAGTACTTC
>many|TRBV5-1|TRBJ1-2|13|.
CASSLNRGNGYTF
TGCGCCAGCAGCTTGAATCGGGGGAATGGCTACACCTTC
>many|TRBV7-2|TRBJ2-1|13|TRBD2
CASRMGPGLAQFF
TGTGCCAGCAGGATGGGCCCAGGACTAGCACAGTTCTTC
>many|TRBV9|TRBJ2-1|18|TRBD2
CASSVGLAGAWRDNEQFF
TGTGCCAGCAGCGTAGGACTAGCGGGGGCCTGGAGGGACAATGAGCAGTTCTTC
>.|TRBV5-1|TRBJ2-7|14|.
CASSQTGTDYEQYF
TGCGCCAGCAGCCAAACCGGGACTGACTACGAGCAGTACTTC